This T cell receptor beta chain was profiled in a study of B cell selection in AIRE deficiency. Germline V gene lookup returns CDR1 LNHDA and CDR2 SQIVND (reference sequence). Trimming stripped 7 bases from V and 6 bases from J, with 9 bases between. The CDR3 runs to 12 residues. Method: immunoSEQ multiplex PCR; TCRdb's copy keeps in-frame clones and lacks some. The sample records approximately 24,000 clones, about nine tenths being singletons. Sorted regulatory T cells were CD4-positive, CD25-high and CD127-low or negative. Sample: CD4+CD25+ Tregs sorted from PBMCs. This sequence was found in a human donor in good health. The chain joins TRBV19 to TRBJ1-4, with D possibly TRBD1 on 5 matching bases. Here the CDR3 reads CASNQGYEKLFF. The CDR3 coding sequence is TGTGCCAGTAATCAGGGTTATGAAAAACTGTTTTTT. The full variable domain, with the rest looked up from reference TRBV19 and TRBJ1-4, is DGGITQSPKYLFRKEGQNVTLSCEQNLNHDAMYWYRQDPGQGLRLIYYSQIVNDFQKGDIAEGYSVSREKKESFPLTVTSAQKNPTAFYLCASNQGYEKLFFGSGTQLSVL.